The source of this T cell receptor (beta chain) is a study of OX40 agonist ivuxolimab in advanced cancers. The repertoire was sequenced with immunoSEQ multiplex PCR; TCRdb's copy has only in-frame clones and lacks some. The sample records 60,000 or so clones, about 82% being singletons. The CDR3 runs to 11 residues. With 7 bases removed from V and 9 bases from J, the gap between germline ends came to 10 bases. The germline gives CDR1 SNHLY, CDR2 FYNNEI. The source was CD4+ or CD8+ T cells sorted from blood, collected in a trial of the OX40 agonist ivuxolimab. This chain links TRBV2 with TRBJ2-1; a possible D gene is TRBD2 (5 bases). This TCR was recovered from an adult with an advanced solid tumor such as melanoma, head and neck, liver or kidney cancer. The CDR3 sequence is CASKGGFEQFF. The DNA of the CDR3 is TGTGCCAGCAAGGGCGGGTTTGAGCAGTTCTTC.